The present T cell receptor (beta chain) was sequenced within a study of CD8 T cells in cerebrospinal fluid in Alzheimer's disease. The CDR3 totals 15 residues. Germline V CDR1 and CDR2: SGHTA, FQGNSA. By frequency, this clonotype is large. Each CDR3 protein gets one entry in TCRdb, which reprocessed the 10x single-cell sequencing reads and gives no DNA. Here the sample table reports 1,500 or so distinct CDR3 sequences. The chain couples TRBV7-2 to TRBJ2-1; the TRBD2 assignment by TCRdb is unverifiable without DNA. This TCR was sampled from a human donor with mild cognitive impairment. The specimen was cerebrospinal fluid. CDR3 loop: CASSLGAGGYNEQFF.